The 13 T cell receptor beta chains below were found in one sample sequenced in a study of blood T cell repertoires in COVID-19. Here immunoSEQ multiplex PCR was the method, and the copy in TCRdb shows in-frame clones only, minus some. The repertoire holds 150,000 to 200,000 clones, around four fifths seen once, with approximately 18% in the top ten. Sample: peripheral blood. These receptors came from a woman aged 80 or over with acute or convalescent COVID-19.

The chain links TRBV27 to TRBJ2-7; 10 bases map to TRBD1. V was clipped by 2 bases and J by 2 bases; unmatched bases: 9. Germline CDR1 MNHEY, CDR2 SMNVEV (reference sequence). The CDR3 consists of 17 residues. This chain's CDR3 is CASSLKDVGTGAYEQYF. Here the CDR3 DNA reads TGTGCCAGCAGTTTAAAGGACGTAGGGACAGGGGCCTACGAGCAGTACTTC.

This rearrangement joins TRBV18 to TRBJ1-2; TRBD1 is a possible D gene (6 bases). Trimming took off 2 bases at V and 2 bases at J, with 9 bases between the two ends. Germline V gene lookup returns CDR1 KGHSH and CDR2 LQKENI. The CDR3 extends over 14 amino acids. CDR3 sequence: CASSPWTDNYGYTF. In DNA form, the CDR3 reads TGTGCCAGCTCACCATGGACAGACAACTATGGCTACACCTTC.

V is TRBV27 and J is TRBJ1-6; 10 bases agree with TRBD1. The V gene end was trimmed by 1 base and the J gene end by 7 bases; junction bases not matched to a gene: 7. CDR3 size: 17 residues. Germline CDR1 is MNHEY and CDR2 is SMNVEV (reference sequence). The CDR3 protein is CASSLYPGQGWNSPLHF. DNA of the CDR3: TGTGCCAGCAGTTTATATCCGGGACAGGGGTGGAATTCACCCCTCCACTTT.

This sequence joins TRBV5-1 and TRBJ1-4; weak D call: TRBD1 (6 bases). V lost 4 bases to trimming and J lost 3 bases, with 13 bases between them. There are 15 residues in the CDR3. From germline, CDR1 is SGHRS and CDR2 YFSETQ. DNA for the CDR3: TGCGCCAGCAGCATCCGACAGGCGTCTAATGAAAAACTGTTTTTT. It yields the protein CASSIRQASNEKLFF.

This clone showed up many times. The chain joins TRBV6-4 to TRBJ1-2; TRBD1 is a possible D gene (5 bases). Germline values: CDR1 MRHNA, CDR2 SNTAGT. The ends were cut back, 6 bases at V and 4 bases at J, with 15 bases in the middle. CDR3 length equals 14 residues. CDR3: CASSPQGESYGYTF. The CDR3 region has the DNA TGTGCCAGCAGCCCTCAGGGTGAGAGCTATGGCTACACCTTC.

This clone has more than one count but fewer than ten. This chain joins TRBV6-5 and TRBJ2-5; D possibly corresponds to TRBD1 (5 bases). The V end lost 6 bases, the J end lost 2 bases, and 13 bases lay between the germline ends. Germline V lookup: CDR1 MNHEY, CDR2 SVGAGI. The CDR3 contains 14 residues. In DNA, the CDR3 is TGTGCCAGCAGCTTTCGACAGTGGCAAGAGACCCAGTACTTC. Its translation is CASSFRQWQETQYF.

With regard to this clone: Within the sample, other DNA sequences also encode this same CDR3. The J gene is TRBJ2-1, the V gene TRBV20-1, with unresolved D. The CDR3 runs 11 residues. V lost 2 bases to trimming and J lost 4 bases, with 3 bases between them. CDR1 DFQATT and CDR2 SNEGSKA come from the germline V gene (reference sequence). CDR3 DNA sequence: TGCAGTGCTAGACCTTACAATGAGCAGTTCTTC. Its translation: CSARPYNEQFF.

The chain is built from TRBV5-1 and TRBJ1-1; 11 bases line up with TRBD1. Per germline, CDR1 SGHRS and CDR2 YFSETQ. CDR3 size: 16 residues. After removal of 6 bases from V and 4 bases from J, the junction contained 11 bases not matched to a gene. CDR3 nucleotide sequence: TGCGCCAGCACCATGCTCACGGGGACAGGGGGCACTGAAGCTTTCTTT. Amino acids: CASTMLTGTGGTEAFF.

The J gene is TRBJ1-4, the V gene TRBV4-1, with a tentative D call TRBD1 (5 bases). The CDR3 loop spans 19 amino acids. The V gene lost 0 bases and the J gene lost 10 bases, with 27 bases spanning the gap. Per the germline V gene, CDR1 is MGHRA and CDR2 is YSYEKL. This chain's CDR3 is CASSQERSSPHHVGGKLFF. The CDR3 DNA is TGCGCCAGCAGCCAAGAACGGTCATCACCCCACCATGTCGGGGGAAAACTGTTTTTT.

V is TRBV24-1 and J is TRBJ2-1, with a weak D call TRBD1 (5 bases). V was shortened by 5 bases and J by 7 bases, with 14 bases between the two germline ends. This CDR3 region has 14 residues. CDR1 KGHDR and CDR2 SFDVKD come from the germline V gene. The CDR3: CATSAGFTWNEQFF. CDR3 sequence (DNA): TGTGCCACCAGTGCAGGGTTTACGTGGAATGAGCAGTTCTTC.

The chain has TRBV11-2 and TRBJ1-6, with D possibly being TRBD1 (5 bases). CDR1 is SGHAT, CDR2 FQNNGV, per germline. Trimming removed 3 bases at V and 10 bases at J, with 13 bases between. The CDR3 consists of 14 residues. In DNA, the CDR3 is TGTGCCAGCAGCTTTGGGGGGTTAGGCTCACCCCTCCACTTT. Protein: CASSFGGLGSPLHF.

V gene TRBV10-3 combines with J gene TRBJ1-2; TRBD1 matches 9 bases. V shed 4 bases and J 8 bases; nucleotides not matched to a gene: 8. Germline-derived CDR1 and CDR2 are ENHRY and SYGVKD. The CDR3 is made up of 14 amino acids. The CDR3 DNA sequence: TGTGCCATCAGTGGGACAGGGGCGTCGCAGGGCTACACCTTC. Protein: CAISGTGASQGYTF.

The V and J genes are TRBV19 and TRBJ1-2; 9 bases match TRBD1. Germline CDR1 reads LNHDA; CDR2 reads SQIVND (reference sequence). V shed 5 bases and J 0 bases; nucleotides not matched to a gene: 4. The CDR3 is 15 residues long. CDR3 loop: CASSRTGVPNYGYTF. CDR3 bases: TGTGCCAGTAGTCGGACAGGGGTCCCTAACTATGGCTACACCTTC.